Listed below are T cell receptor beta chains from one sample, sequenced in a study of tumour-infiltrating T cells in Burkitt lymphoma. Sequencing used immunoSEQ multiplex PCR; TCRdb keeps in-frame clones, though not all of them. This repertoire shows around 48,000 clones, roughly 30% found once; its top ten account for 2.9%. Sequenced input: tumor tissue. These TCRs come from a human donor with Burkitt lymphoma. CDR3s include the opening cysteine and the closing phenylalanine or tryptophan. D genes are given only for firm matches. Clone size is stated in some rows and not others, as once, few, many or a class when expanded.

j_gene | abundance | d_gene | v_gene | CDR3nt | CDR3aa
TRBJ2-1 | - | - | TRBV20-1 | TGCAGTGCCACCGGGGGAAATGAGCAGTTCTTC | CSATGGNEQFF
TRBJ2-3 | once | TRBD2 | TRBV7-3 | TGTGCCAGCAGCCAGGGACTAGCGGCCTACACAGATACGCAGTATTTT | CASSQGLAAYTDTQYF
TRBJ2-7 | - | - | TRBV4-1 | TGCGCCAGCAGCCAAGGCGCAGGGTACGAGCAGTACTTC | CASSQGAGYEQYF
TRBJ2-1 | - | - | TRBV7-8 | TGTGCCAGCACCACTAGCTCCTACAATGAGCAGTTCTTC | CASTTSSYNEQFF
TRBJ2-3 | - | - | TRBV5-4 | TGTGCCAGCAGCTTGGTGAAGACTGTAGGCACAGATACGCAGTATTTT | CASSLVKTVGTDTQYF
TRBJ1-2 | - | - | TRBV9 | TGTGCCAGCAGCGTAGCTGGAGGGAACTATGGCTACACCTTC | CASSVAGGNYGYTF
TRBJ1-2 | - | - | TRBV20-1 | TGCAGTGCCCGGAAAGTTGGCTACACCTTC | CSARKVGYTF
TRBJ2-3 | - | TRBD1 | TRBV4-1 | TGCGCCAGCAGCCAAGAGCACAGGGGGCCTACGCAGTATTTT | CASSQEHRGPTQYF
TRBJ2-1 | once | - | TRBV7-2 | TGTGCCAGCAGCTTAGCGGGCGGAGTAGGGGAAGGGTTCTTC | CASSLAGGVGEGFF
TRBJ2-1 | few | TRBD2 | TRBV4-2 | TGTGCCAGCAGCCCCGGCCAGCGGGGGTCTAATGAGCAGTTCTTC | CASSPGQRGSNEQFF
TRBJ1-5 | - | - | TRBV5-1 | TGCGCCAGCAGCTTGAACGGAGGAGTAATCGGGGAGCCCCAGCATTTT | CASSLNGGVIGEPQHF
TRBJ2-1 | once | - | TRBV4-1 | TGCGCCAGCAGCCCGGACTCTTCCTCCCTCAATGAGCAGTTCTTC | CASSPDSSSLNEQFF
TRBJ2-3 | - | TRBD2 | TRBV4-1 | TGCGCCAGCAGCCAGGGACTAGCCAACTCAGATACGCAGTATTTT | CASSQGLANSDTQYF
TRBJ1-1 | - | - | TRBV7-8 | TGTGCCAGCAGCTTAGCGGGTAGGGGGGTGGCTGAAGCTTTCTTT | CASSLAGRGVAEAFF
TRBJ2-5 | - | - | TRBV6-5 | TGTGCCAGCAGTTACTGGGGGACCAAAGAGACCCAGTACTTC | CASSYWGTKETQYF
TRBJ2-7 | - | - | TRBV5-5 | TGTGCCAGCAGCTTGGTTAGGACCTACGAGCAGTACTTC | CASSLVRTYEQYF
TRBJ2-1 | - | TRBD1 | TRBV7-6 | TGTGCCAGCAGCTCCGGGACAGGGGCCTCCAATGAGCAGTTCTTC | CASSSGTGASNEQFF
TRBJ2-5 | - | TRBD2 | TRBV7-3 | TGTGCCAGCAGCCCATCGGGACTAGCGGGGGCCGGACGGGAGACCCAGTACTTC | CASSPSGLAGAGRETQYF
TRBJ2-3 | - | TRBD1 | TRBV28 | TGTGCCAGCAGCCTCCTAGGACAGGGATCGAATACGCAGTATTTT | CASSLLGQGSNTQYF
TRBJ1-1 | few | TRBD1 | TRBV2 | TGTGCCAGCAGTAGGGACAGCCCTACCTGGGCTTTCTTT | CASSRDSPTWAFF
TRBJ2-2 | few | - | TRBV6-1 | TGTGCCAGCAGTGTAATTTCTTCGACCGGGGAGCTGTTTTTT | CASSVISSTGELFF
TRBJ1-1 | once | - | TRBV18 | TGTGCCAGCTCACCCAGACAGGCAGGTGGGACTGAAGCTTTCTTT | CASSPRQAGGTEAFF
TRBJ2-5 | few | - | TRBV7-3 | TGTGCCAGCAGCTTGAGCGTAGGGGAGACCCAGTACTTC | CASSLSVGETQYF
TRBJ2-3 | - | - | TRBV27 | TGTGCCAGCAGTTTAGGGGGTTATACGCAGTATTTT | CASSLGGYTQYF
TRBJ2-7 | - | - | TRBV7-9 | TGTGCCAGCAGCTCCCCGTCGGATATAGAGCAGTACTTC | CASSSPSDIEQYF
TRBJ2-1 | - | - | TRBV4-2 | TGTGCCAGCAGCCAAGAACCGGGGAGCTCCTACAATGAGCAGTTCTTC | CASSQEPGSSYNEQFF
TRBJ1-2 | few | - | TRBV5-1 | TGCGCCAGCCGGGTGGAGGGGCCTTATGGCTACACCTTC | CASRVEGPYGYTF
TRBJ2-2 | - | - | TRBV7-2 | TGTGCCAGCAGCTTAAGGGGGTCATTCGGGGAGCTGTTTTTT | CASSLRGSFGELFF
TRBJ2-2 | - | - | TRBV4-3 | TGCGCCAGCAGCCAGGGCCGCCGAGCGAGCTACACCGGGGAGCTGTTTTTT | CASSQGRRASYTGELFF